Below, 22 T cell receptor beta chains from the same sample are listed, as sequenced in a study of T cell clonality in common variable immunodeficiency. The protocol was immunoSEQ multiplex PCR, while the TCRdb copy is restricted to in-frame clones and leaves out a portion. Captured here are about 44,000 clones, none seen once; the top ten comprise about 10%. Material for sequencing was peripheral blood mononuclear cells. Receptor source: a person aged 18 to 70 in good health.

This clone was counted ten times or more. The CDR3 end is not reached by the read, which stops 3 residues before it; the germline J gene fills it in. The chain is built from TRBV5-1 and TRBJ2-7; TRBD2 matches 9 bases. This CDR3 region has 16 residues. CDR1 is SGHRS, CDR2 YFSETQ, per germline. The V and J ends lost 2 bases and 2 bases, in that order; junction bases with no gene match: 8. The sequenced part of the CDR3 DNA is TGCGCCAGCAGCTTCGGACTAGCGTACTCCACCTACGAG. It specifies CASSFGLAYSTYE. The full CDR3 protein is CASSFGLAYSTYEQYF.

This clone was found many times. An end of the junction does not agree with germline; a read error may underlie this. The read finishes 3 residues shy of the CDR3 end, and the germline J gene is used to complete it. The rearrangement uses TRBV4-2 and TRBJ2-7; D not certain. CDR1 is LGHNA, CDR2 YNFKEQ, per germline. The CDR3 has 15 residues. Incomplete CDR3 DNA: TGCGCCAGCAGCCAAGATTTTACAGTAGGATACGAG. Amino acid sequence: CASSQDFTVGYE. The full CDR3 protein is CASSQDFTVGYEQYF.

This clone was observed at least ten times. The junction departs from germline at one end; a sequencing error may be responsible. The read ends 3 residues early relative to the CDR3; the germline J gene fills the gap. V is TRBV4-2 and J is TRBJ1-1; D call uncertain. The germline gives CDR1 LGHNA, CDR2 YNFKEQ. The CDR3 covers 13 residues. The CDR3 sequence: CASTRQANTEAFF. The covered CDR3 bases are TGCGCCAGCACTCGCCAGGCGAACACTGAA.

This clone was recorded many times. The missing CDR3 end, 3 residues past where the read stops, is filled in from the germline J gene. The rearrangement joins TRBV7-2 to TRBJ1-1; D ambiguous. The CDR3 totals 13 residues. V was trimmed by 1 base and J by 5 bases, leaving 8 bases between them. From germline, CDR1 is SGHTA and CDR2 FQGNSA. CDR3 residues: CASSLGTGTEAFF. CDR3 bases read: TGTGCCAGCAGCTTAGGAACCGGGACTGAA.

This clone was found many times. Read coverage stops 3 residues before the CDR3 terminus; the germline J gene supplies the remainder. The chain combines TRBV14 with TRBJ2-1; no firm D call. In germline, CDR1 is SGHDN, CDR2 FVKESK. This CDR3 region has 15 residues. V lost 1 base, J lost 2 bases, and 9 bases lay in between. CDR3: CASSQVAVPYNEQFF. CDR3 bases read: TGTGCCAGCAGCCAAGTCGCGGTCCCCTACAATGAG.

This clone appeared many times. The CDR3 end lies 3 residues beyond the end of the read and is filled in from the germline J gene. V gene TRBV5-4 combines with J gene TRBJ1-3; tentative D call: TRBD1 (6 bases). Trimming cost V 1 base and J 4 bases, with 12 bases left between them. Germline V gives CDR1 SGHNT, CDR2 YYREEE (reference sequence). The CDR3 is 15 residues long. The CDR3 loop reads CASSLRGTQGNTIYF. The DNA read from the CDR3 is TGTGCCAGCAGCTTGAGGGGGACGCAAGGAAACACC.

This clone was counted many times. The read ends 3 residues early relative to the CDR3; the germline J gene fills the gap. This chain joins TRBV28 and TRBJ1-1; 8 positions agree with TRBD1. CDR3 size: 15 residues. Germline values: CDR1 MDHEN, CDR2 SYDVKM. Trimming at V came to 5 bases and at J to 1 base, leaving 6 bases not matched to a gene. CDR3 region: CASSPRDRQNTEAFF. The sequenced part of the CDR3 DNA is TGTGCCAGCAGTCCGCGGGACAGGCAGAACACTGAA.

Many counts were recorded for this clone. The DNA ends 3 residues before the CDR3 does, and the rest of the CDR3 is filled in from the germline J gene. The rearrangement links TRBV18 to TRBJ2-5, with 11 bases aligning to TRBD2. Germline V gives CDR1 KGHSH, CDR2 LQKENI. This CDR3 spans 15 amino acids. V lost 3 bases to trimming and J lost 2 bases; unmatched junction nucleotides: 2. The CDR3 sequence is CASSPWTSGQETQYF. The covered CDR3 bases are TGTGCCAGCTCACCTTGGACTAGCGGGCAAGAGACC.

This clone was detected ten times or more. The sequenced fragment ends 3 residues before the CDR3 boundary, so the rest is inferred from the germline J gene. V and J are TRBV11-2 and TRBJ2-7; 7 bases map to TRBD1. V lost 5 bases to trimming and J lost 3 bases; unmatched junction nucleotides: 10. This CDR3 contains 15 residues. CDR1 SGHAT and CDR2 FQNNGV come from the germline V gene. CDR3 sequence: CASSPASGQSYEQYF. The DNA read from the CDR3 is TGTGCCAGCAGCCCGGCATCGGGACAGAGCTACGAG. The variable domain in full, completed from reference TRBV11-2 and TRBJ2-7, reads EAGVAQSPRYKIIEKRQSVAFWCNPISGHATLYWYQQILGQGPKLLIQFQNNGVVDDSQLPKDRFSAERLKGVDSTLKIQPAKLEDSAVYLCASSPASGQSYEQYFGPGTRLTVT.

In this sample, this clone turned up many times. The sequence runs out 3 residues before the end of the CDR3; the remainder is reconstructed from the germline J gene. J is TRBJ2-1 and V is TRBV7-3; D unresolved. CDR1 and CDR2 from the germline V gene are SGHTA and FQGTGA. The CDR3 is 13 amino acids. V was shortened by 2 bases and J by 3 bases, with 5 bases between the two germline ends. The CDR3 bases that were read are TGTGCCAGCAGCTTACAACTCTACAATGAG. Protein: CASSLQLYNE. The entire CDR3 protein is CASSLQLYNEQFF.

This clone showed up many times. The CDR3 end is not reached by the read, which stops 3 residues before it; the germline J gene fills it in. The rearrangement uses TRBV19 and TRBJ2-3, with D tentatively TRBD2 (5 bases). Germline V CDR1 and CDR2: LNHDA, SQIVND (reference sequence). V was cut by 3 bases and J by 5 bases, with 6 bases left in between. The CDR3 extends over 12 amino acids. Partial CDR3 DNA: TGTGCCAGTAGTATCGGGGTAGATACG. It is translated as CASSIGVDT. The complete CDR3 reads CASSIGVDTQYF.

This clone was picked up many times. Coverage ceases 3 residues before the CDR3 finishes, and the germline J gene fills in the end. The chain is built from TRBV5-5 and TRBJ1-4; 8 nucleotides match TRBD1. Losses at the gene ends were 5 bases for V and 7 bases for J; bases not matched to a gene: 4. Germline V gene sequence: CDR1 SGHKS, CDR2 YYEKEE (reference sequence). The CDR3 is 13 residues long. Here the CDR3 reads CASRADRVEKLFF. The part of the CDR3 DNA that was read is TGTGCCAGCAGGGCGGACAGGGTTGAAAAA.

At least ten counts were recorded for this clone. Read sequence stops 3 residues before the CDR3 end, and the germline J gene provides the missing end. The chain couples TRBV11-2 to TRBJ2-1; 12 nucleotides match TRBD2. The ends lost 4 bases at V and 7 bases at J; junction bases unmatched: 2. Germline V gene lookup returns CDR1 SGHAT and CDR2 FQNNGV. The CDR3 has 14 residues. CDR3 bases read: TGTGCCAGCAGCTCGGGACTAGCGGGTAATGAG. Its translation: CASSSGLAGNE. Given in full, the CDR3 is CASSSGLAGNEQFF.

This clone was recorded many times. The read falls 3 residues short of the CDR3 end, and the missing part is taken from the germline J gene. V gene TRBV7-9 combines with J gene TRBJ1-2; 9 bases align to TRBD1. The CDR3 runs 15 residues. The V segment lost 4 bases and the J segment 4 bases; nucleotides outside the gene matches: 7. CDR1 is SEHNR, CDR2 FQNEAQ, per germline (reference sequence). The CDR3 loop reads CASSSGWDRVYGYTF. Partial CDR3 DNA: TGTGCCAGCAGCTCCGGGTGGGACAGGGTCTATGGC.

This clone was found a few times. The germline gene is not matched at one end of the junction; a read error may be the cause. The CDR3 loop reads CASSGGDISNQPQHF. Incomplete CDR3 DNA: TGTGCCAGCAGTGGGGGGGACATCAGCAACCAGCCC. The V gene is TRBV5-8, the J gene TRBJ1-5; D might be TRBD1 (6 bases). The read ends 3 residues shy of where the CDR3 ends; the end is completed using the germline J gene. The CDR3 totals 15 residues. CDR1 SGHTS and CDR2 YDEGEE come from the germline V gene.

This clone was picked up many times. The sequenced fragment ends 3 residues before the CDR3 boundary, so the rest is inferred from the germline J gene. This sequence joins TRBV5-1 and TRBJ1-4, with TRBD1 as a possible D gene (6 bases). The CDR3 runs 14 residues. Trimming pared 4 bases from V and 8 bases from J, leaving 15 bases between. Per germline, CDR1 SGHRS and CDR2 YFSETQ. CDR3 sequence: CASSLAGEREKLFF. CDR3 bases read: TGCGCCAGCAGCCTAGCAGGGGAAAGGGAAAAA.

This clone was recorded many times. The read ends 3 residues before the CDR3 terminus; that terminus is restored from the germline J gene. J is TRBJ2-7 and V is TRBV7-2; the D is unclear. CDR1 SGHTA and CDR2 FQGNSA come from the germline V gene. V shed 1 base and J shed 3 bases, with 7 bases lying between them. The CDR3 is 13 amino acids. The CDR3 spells CASSLDRIYEQYF. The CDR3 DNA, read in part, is TGTGCCAGCAGCTTAGACAGAATCTACGAG.

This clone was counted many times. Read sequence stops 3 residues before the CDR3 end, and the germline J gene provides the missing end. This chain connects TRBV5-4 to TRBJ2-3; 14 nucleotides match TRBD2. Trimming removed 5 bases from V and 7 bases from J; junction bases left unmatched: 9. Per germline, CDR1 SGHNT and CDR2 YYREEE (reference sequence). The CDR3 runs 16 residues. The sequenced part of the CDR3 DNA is TGTGCCAGCAGAAGACTAGCGGGGGGGCTTAGTTATACG. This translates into CASRRLAGGLSYT. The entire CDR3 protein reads CASRRLAGGLSYTQYF.

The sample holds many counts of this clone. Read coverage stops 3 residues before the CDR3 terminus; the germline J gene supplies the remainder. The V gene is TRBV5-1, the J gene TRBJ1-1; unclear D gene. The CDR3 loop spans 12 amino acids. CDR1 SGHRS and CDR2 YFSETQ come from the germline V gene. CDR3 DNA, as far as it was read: TGCGCCAGCAGCTCCAGACTCTTACGG. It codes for CASSSRLLR. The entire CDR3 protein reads CASSSRLLRAFF.

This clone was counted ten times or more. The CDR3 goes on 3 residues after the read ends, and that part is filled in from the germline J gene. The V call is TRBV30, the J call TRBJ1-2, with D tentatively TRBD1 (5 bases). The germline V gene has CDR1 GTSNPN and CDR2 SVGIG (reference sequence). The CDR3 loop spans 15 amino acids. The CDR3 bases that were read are TGTGCCTGGGCGGGGGGGAGCCTTTACTATTTGGGC. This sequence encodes CAWAGGSLYYLG. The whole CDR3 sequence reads CAWAGGSLYYLGYTF. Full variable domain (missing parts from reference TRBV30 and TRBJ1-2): SQTIHQWPATLVQPVGSPLSLECTVEGTSNPNLYWYRQAAGRGLQLLFYSVGIGQISSEVPQNLSASRPQDRQFILSSKKLLLSDSGFYLCAWAGGSLYYLGYTFGSGTRLTVV.

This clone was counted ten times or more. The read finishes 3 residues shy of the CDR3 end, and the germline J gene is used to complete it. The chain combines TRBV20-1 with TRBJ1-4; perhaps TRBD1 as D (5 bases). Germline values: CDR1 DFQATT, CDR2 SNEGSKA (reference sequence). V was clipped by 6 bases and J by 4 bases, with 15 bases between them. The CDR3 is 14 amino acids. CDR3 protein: CSAAQDGHNEKLFF. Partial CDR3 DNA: TGCAGTGCCGCCCAGGACGGACATAATGAAAAA.

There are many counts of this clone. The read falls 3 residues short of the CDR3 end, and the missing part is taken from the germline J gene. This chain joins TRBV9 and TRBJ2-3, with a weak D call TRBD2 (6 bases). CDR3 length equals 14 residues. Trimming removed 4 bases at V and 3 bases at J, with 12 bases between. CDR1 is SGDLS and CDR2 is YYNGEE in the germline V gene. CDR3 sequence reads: CASSLGGDTDTQYF. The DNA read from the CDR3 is TGTGCCAGCAGCCTCGGGGGAGATACAGATACG.